This paragraph reports one TCR beta chain. What it binds is not known. The CDR3 has 13 amino acids. The V end was cut by 5 bases, the J end by 4 bases, with 10 bases between. For the second PCR, which ran for about 7 to 11 cycles, a sample-barcoded 5' primer and a J-beta primer mix were used. TCRdb itself ran the 5' RACE reads through MiXCR, one entry per CDR3 protein. The data contain almost 800,000 distinct CDR3 sequences, 58% of them singletons. The data were obtained in a study of blood T cells in healthy people across ages. General observations from the study: Aged donors had fewer naive CD4+ cells and lower diversity than long-lived donors.

The receptor was isolated from a man in his thirties or forties in good health. Material: blood. The chain couples TRBV12-3 or TRBV12-4 to TRBJ2-3, with unresolved D. CDR3 sequence reads: CASSISRADTQYF. In nucleotides, the CDR3 is TGTGCCAGCAGTATATCTAGAGCAGATACGCAGTATTTT.